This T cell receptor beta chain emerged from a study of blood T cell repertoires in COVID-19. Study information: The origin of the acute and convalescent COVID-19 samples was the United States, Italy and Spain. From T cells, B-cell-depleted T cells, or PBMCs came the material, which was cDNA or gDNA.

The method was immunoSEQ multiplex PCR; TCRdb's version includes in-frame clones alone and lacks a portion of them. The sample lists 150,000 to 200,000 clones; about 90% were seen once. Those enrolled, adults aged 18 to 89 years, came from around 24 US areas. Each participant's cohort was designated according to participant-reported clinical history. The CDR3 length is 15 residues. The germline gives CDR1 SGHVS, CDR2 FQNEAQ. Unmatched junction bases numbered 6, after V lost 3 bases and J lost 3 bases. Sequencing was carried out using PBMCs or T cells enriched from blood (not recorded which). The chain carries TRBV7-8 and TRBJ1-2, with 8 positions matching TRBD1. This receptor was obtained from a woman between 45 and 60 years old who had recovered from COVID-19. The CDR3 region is CASSFSQGGDYGYTF. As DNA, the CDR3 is TGTGCCAGCAGCTTTTCACAGGGGGGGGACTATGGCTACACCTTC.